This TCR beta chain stems from a study of cytomegalovirus exposure and HLA in healthy donors. Researchers ran the PCR with 60 Vbeta and 13 Jbeta primers. Repertoires were generated with immunoSEQ multiplex PCR, while TCRdb's copy carries only in-frame clones and drops some. The top ten clones hold under 2% of a sample with about 76,000 clones, roughly four fifths of them seen once. A remark on this clone: Its antigen is unknown.

The CDR3 runs to 12 residues. V was trimmed by 2 bases and J by 4 bases, leaving 6 bases between them. Per germline, CDR1 WNHNN and CDR2 SYGVQD (reference sequence). Study-level results: As immune exposure information, only CMV serostatus was available.

Sequencing was done on a sample of PBMCs. The J gene is TRBJ2-7, the V gene TRBV10-1, with D tentatively TRBD1 (5 bases). The clonotype comes from a woman in her twenties or thirties in good health and CMV-seronegative. The CDR3 DNA reads TGCGCCAGCAGTGAGCCAGGGTACGAGCAGTACTTC. Translated: CASSEPGYEQYF.